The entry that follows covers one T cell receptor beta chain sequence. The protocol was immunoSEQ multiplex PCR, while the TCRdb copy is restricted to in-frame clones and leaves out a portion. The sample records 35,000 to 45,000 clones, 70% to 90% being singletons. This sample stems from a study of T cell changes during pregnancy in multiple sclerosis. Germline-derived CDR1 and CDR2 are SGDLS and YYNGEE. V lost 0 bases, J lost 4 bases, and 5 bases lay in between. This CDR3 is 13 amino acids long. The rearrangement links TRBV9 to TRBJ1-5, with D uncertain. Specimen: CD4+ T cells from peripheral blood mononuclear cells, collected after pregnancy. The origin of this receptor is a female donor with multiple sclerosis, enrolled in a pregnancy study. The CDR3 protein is CASSVATNQPQHF. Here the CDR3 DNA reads TGTGCCAGCAGCGTAGCGACAAATCAGCCCCAGCATTTT. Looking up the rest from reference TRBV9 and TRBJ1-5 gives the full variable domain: DSGVTQTPKHLITATGQRVTLRCSPRSGDLSVYWYQQSLDQGLQFLIQYYNGEERAKGNILERFSAQQFPDLHSELNLSSLELGDSALYFCASSVATNQPQHFGDGTRLSIL.